The rows below give T cell receptor beta chains drawn from one sample of a study of shared clonotypes between healthy human individuals. Assay used: immunoSEQ multiplex PCR; TCRdb lists only in-frame clones, some missing. The sample lists a few million clones; around nine tenths were seen once. The sequenced sample was naive CD4+ T cells sorted from blood. Receptors originate from a man aged 18 to 35 in good health. Each CDR3 is given with its conserved first and last residue. Fields, in order: D gene, V gene, J gene, clone size, CDR3 DNA, CDR3 protein. D genes are given only for firm matches. Only part of the rows carry a size: once, few, many, or a class if the clone is expanded.

>.|TRBV18|TRBJ1-3|.
TGTGCCAGCTCACCAAGTGGGGAAAACACCATATATTTT
CASSPSGENTIYF
>.|TRBV18|TRBJ1-1|.
TGTGCCAGCTCACGAGCAGTGAACACTGAAGCTTTCTTT
CASSRAVNTEAFF
>.|TRBV7-9|TRBJ1-2|.
TGTGCCAGCAGCTTAAAAAGCGATCTAGAGGGCTACACCTTC
CASSLKSDLEGYTF
>.|TRBV29-1|TRBJ2-7|once
TGCAGCGCCGGCACCCACAGGGATTACGAGCAGTACTTC
CSAGTHRDYEQYF
>.|TRBV28|TRBJ1-5|.
TGTGCCAGCAGGCCTAGGGGATATAGCAATCAGCCCCAGCATTTT
CASRPRGYSNQPQHF
>.|TRBV5-1|TRBJ2-6|.
TGCGCCAGCAGCTGGGGTAATTCCGGGGCCAACGTCCTGACTTTC
CASSWGNSGANVLTF
>.|TRBV5-6|TRBJ1-1|.
TGTGCCAGCAGCTTGGGTTCAGGGGAGGCGAACACTGAAGCTTTCTTT
CASSLGSGEANTEAFF
>.|TRBV10-3|TRBJ1-4|.
TGTGCCATCAGTGGACACTCAAATGAAAAACTGTTTTTT
CAISGHSNEKLFF
>.|TRBV9|TRBJ2-3|.
TGTGCCAGCAGCGCTAACAGGGCTAGCACAGATACGCAGTATTTT
CASSANRASTDTQYF
>.|TRBV25-1|TRBJ2-7|.
TGTGCCAGCCGGGGGGCAGGAGGTAGGAACGAGCAGTACTTC
CASRGAGGRNEQYF
>TRBD1|TRBV18|TRBJ2-7|.
TGTGCCAGCTCGCGGGGACAGGGCCAGTACGAGCAGTACTTC
CASSRGQGQYEQYF
>.|TRBV6-6|TRBJ1-3|.
TGTGCCAGCAGTTATTGGCGGGCAATGGGTGGAAACACCATATATTTT
CASSYWRAMGGNTIYF
>.|TRBV5-6|TRBJ1-2|.
TGTGCCAGCAGCGGTCGACAGAAACTCCACTATGGCTACACCTTC
CASSGRQKLHYGYTF
>.|TRBV4-3|TRBJ2-7|.
TGCGCCAGCAGCCAAGACCCAGGGTTCTCCTACGAGCAGTACTTC
CASSQDPGFSYEQYF
>.|TRBV11-2|TRBJ2-7|.
TGTGCCAGCAGCTTAGAGGCTAGCGTCTACTACGAGCAGTACTTC
CASSLEASVYYEQYF
>.|TRBV30|TRBJ1-1|.
TGTGCCTGGGGACAAATGAACACTGAAGCTTTCTTT
CAWGQMNTEAFF
>.|TRBV20-1|TRBJ1-2|.
TGCAGTGCAGTGGGAGGCTACACCTTC
CSAVGGYTF
>.|TRBV27|TRBJ1-2|.
TGTGCCAGCAGTAAAGGGACCGACGGGAACTATGGCTACACCTTC
CASSKGTDGNYGYTF
>.|TRBV29-1|TRBJ1-1|.
TGCAGCGTTGATGCAGGGATTAGCACTGAAGCTTTCTTT
CSVDAGISTEAFF
>.|TRBV7-8|TRBJ1-5|.
TGTGCCAGCAGCTTAGCCGCAGGCGTTATCAATCAGCCCCAGCATTTT
CASSLAAGVINQPQHF
>.|TRBV19|TRBJ1-2|.
TGTGCCAGTAGTATCGACAGGTGGCGAAATGGCTACACCTTC
CASSIDRWRNGYTF
>.|TRBV20-1|TRBJ2-7|.
TGCAGTGCTGGCGATACGTACGAGCAGTACTTC
CSAGDTYEQYF
>TRBD2|TRBV10-2|TRBJ2-7|.
TGCGCCAGCAGTGAGCAGAGCGGGAGGCCCCCTGTAACAAAGAGCGAGCAGTACTTC
CASSEQSGRPPVTKSEQYF
>TRBD1|TRBV2|TRBJ2-7|.
TGTGCCAGCAGGAACCTTACAGGGGTCTCCTACGAGCAGTACTTC
CASRNLTGVSYEQYF
>.|TRBV27|TRBJ2-2|.
TGTGCCAGCAAACGGCGGGGTGGCACCGGGGAGCTGTTTTTT
CASKRRGGTGELFF
>.|TRBV12-5|TRBJ2-2|.
TGTGCTAGTGGTTTGGTATTGGCACTAGCTGTCGGGGAGCTGTTTTTT
CASGLVLALAVGELFF
>.|TRBV28|TRBJ1-5|.
TGTGCCAGCAGGTCACGCCGCGGGACACTTAGCAATCAGCCCCAGCATTTT
CASRSRRGTLSNQPQHF
>.|TRBV19|TRBJ1-1|.
TGTGCCAGTAGTATAAGGCAGGGAGTGACTGAAGCTTTCTTT
CASSIRQGVTEAFF
>TRBD2|TRBV5-6|TRBJ2-5|.
TGTGCCAGCAGCGTTCTAGCGGGACGGGAGACCCAGTACTTC
CASSVLAGRETQYF
>.|TRBV15|TRBJ1-1|.
TGTGCCACCAGCAGAGGGGAGGACACTGAAGCTTTCTTT
CATSRGEDTEAFF
>TRBD1|TRBV7-8|TRBJ2-3|.
TGTGCCAGCAGCTTATTCACGCTACCGGGACAGGGCTTAACAGATACGCAGTATTTT
CASSLFTLPGQGLTDTQYF